The present T cell receptor (beta chain) was sequenced within a study of T-cell reconstitution after alpha-beta-depleted transplantation in children. Trimming removed 4 bases at V and 5 bases at J, with 18 bases between. This CDR3 is built from 15 residues. Per germline, CDR1 SGHRS and CDR2 YFSETQ. Unique molecular identifiers were built into the TCRbeta library. Each CDR3 protein is one row after TCRdb ran MiXCR on the PCR reads. The table has 450,000 to 600,000 distinct CDR3 sequences, approximately 20% seen once. This chain uses TRBV5-1 with TRBJ2-5, with a weak D call TRBD2 (7 bases). The sample consisted of PBMCs from the stem cell graft donor, taken from the stem cell graft. The source of this sequence is a human donor who donated a stem cell graft to a child with acute lymphoblastic leukemia. CDR3 DNA sequence: TGCGCCAGCAGCCCGGGGGGCGCGGGAGTGGAGACCCAGTACTTC. Translated, it gives CASSPGGAGVETQYF.